This entry concerns a single T cell receptor (beta chain). What antigen it recognizes has not been identified. Within one base of it there is no much larger clone, and no base qualities were kept. This entry comes from a study of vaccination effects on CD4 cells after COVID-19 (dated by TCRdb to the early 2020s). Regarding the research as a whole: Participants received two doses of either the BNT162b2 or the mRNA-1273 mRNA SARS-CoV-2 vaccine. In a couple of convalescent patients, pre-vaccine samples were collected 16 days and one week ahead of the first dose, 142 and 148 days after COVID-19 diagnosis. SARS-CoV-2 spike-specific CD4+ TCR repertoires from before and after mRNA vaccination were compared in COVID-19 convalescent patients and in infection-naive vaccine recipients. The full study included 9 to 10 COVID-19 convalescent patients and a handful of SARS-CoV-2-naive healthy vaccine recipients. The Oncomine TCR Beta short-read assay on an Illumina iSeq 100 was used to sequence cultures from other donors in the study.

V loses 4 bases of germline sequence and J loses 0 bases, and the interval between the two ends is 10 bases. The CDR3 holds 15 amino acids from the cysteine to the phenylalanine. Only the CDR3 region is kept as DNA, spanning 45 bases read in frame from base 1. From the germline V gene, CDR1 is KGHSH and CDR2 is LQKENI. Library preparation was by the immunoSEQ multiplex PCR assay. DNA from the cultured and isolated CD4+ T cells underwent TCR beta CDR3 sequencing. The authors' analysis ran thus. Non-productive TCR sequences were removed and reads were trimmed to the CDR3 region, keeping CDR3s of at least 7 amino acids. The MANAFEST web app was used to identify antigen-specific clonotypes by comparing expansion in peptide wells with expansion in reference cultures. For clones to be considered positive, expansion at FDR<0.05 versus reference and all other wells, an odds ratio above 5, and a frequency above 0.1% in two replicate wells were required. A clonotype was defined as cross-reactive if the clonotype was significantly expanded both in SARS-CoV-2 spike wells and in at least one common cold coronavirus spike condition. Levenshtein distance calculated with the stringdist R package was used to assess CDR3 similarity, and unrooted trees were constructed with ape in R 3.6.1. TCRdb carries this immuneACCESS record with in-frame sequences only. Its versions omit some clonotypes, under half of them owing to an unresolved V gene in the studies checked, with the rest unexplained. V, J and clone size were drawn from that table, and D and trimming were deduced from the DNA. In this sample the table shows more than 35,000 clones, approximately 78% of which occur a single time. Of the sample, about 18% falls within the top ten clones.

General conclusions and limits of the study: At late post-vaccination timepoints, both infection-induced and vaccine-induced clones showed marked clonal contraction, consistent with waning T cell responses. The study was limited by a small number of convalescent patients and lacked early post-infection timepoints. For convalescent patients, new clones induced by the vaccine made up most of the post-vaccine spike-reactive repertoire, and these new clones were largely distinct from the clones induced by infection.

In the ViraFEST assay, PBMC were stimulated with viral peptide pools, and TCR sequencing was then used to find antigen-specific CD4+ T cell clonotypes based on their expansion. After less than eleven days of culture, CD4+ T cells were isolated with the EasySep CD4+ T cell isolation kit. Convalescent patients had PCR-confirmed SARS-CoV-2 infection between March and December 2020, before Alpha, Beta and Delta variants emerged in the United States. Fewer than 2.5 million PBMC per well were cultured in IMDM with around 5.3% human AB serum, roughly 10 IU/ml IL-2 and gentamicin, plus 10 ug/ml peptides. On days 3 and 7, half of the culture medium was replaced with fresh IL-2-containing medium. Unless noted otherwise, every peptide stimulation condition was grown in triplicate wells. Using Ficoll-Paque Plus gradient centrifugation, PBMC were separated from whole blood and then either used fresh or cryopreserved at -140C. The spike proteins of SARS-CoV-2 and of the common cold coronaviruses HCoV-NL63, HCoV-OC43 and HCoV-229E were spanned by overlapping peptide pools. The QIAamp micro DNA kit was used to extract genomic DNA from the cultured CD4+ T cells.

The sequencing here drew on CD4+ T cells from PBMCs cultured with HCoV-NL63 spike peptides, taken before COVID-19 vaccination. This specimen's cell subset or site label, per the study, means: HCoV-NL63 spike overlapping peptide pool stimulation. The chain is encoded by TRBV18 joined to TRBJ1-3; the D gene identity is not certain. This clonotype originated in a human donor who had a prior SARS-CoV-2 infection. The CDR3 has the sequence CASSLQTDSGNTIYF. In nucleotides, the sequence is TGTGCCAGCTCACTCCAGACGGACTCTGGAAACACCATATATTTT.